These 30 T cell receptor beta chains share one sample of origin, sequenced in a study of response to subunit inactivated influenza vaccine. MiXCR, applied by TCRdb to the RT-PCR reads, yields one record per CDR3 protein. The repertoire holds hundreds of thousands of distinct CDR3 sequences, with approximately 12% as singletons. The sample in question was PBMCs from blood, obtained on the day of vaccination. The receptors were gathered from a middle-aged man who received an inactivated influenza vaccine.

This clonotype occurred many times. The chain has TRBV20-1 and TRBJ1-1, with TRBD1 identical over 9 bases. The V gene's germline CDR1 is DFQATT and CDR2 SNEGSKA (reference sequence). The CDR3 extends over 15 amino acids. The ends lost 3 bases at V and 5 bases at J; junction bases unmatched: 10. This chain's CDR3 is CSASQTSGTGTEAFF. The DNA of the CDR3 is TGCAGTGCTAGTCAAACCTCCGGGACAGGGACTGAAGCTTTCTTT.

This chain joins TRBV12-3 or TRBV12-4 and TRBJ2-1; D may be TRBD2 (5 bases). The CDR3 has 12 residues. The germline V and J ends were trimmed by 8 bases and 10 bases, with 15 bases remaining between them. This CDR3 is CASCRGVAEQFF. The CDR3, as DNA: TGTGCCAGCTGCCGCGGCGTAGCGGAGCAGTTCTTC.

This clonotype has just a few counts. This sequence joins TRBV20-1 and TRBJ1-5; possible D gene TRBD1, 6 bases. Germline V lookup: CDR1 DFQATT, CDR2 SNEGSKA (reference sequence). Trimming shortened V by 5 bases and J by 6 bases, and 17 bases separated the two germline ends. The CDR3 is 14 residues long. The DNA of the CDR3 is TGCAGTGCTCGTGGACAGAGTCAGGCTCAGCCCCAGCATTTT. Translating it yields CSARGQSQAQPQHF.

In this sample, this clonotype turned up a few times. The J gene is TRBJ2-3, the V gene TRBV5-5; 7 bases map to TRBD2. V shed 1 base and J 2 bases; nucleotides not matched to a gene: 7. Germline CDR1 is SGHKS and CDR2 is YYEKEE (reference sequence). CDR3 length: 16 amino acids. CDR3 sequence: CASSLWASGYTDTQYF. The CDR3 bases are TGTGCCAGCAGCTTGTGGGCTAGCGGTTACACAGATACGCAGTATTTT.

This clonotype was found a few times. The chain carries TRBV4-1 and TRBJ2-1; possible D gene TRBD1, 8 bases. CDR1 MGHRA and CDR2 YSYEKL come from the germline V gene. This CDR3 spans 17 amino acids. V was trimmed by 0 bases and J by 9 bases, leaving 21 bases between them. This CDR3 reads CASSQDQWDRWTSEQFF. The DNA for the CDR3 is TGCGCCAGCAGCCAAGATCAATGGGACAGGTGGACTAGTGAGCAGTTCTTC.

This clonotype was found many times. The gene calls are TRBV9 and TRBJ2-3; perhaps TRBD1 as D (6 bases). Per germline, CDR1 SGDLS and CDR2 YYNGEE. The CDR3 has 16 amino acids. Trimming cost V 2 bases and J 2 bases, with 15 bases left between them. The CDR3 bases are TGTGCCAGCAGCGTGGGGACAACGCTGTCCACAGATACGCAGTATTTT. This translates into CASSVGTTLSTDTQYF.

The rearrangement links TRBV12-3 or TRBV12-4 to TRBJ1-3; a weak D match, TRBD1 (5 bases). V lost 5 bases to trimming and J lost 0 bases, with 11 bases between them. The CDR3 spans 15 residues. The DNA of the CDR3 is TGTGCCAGCAGTACGGGACCGAGCTCTGGAAACACCATATATTTT. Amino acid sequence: CASSTGPSSGNTIYF.

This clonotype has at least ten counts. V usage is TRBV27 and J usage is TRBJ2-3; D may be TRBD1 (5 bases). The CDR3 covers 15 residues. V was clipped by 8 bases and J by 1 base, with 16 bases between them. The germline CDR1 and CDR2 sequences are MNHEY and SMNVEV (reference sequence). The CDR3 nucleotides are TGTGCCAGCGCCCTTAGGGTACAGGGCACAGATACGCAGTATTTT. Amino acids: CASALRVQGTDTQYF.

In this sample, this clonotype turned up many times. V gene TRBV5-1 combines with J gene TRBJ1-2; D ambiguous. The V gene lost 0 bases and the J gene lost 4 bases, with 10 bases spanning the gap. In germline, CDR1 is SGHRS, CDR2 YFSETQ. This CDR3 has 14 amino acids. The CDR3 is CASSLGDFGYGYTF. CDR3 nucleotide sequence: TGCGCCAGCAGCTTGGGGGATTTCGGCTATGGCTACACCTTC.

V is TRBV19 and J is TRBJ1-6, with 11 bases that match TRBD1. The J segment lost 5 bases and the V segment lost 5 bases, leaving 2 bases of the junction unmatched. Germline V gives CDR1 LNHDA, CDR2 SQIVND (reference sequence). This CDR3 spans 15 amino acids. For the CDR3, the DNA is TGTGCCAGTAGTTGGGACAGGGGGAATAATTCACCCCTCCACTTT. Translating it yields CASSWDRGNNSPLHF.

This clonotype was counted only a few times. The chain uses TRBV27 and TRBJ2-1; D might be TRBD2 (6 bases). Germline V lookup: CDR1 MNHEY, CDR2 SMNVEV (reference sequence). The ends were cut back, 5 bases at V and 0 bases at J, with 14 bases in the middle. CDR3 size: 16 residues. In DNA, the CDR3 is TGTGCCAGCAGTCCCCAACTAGCTAGCTCCTACAATGAGCAGTTCTTC. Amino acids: CASSPQLASSYNEQFF.

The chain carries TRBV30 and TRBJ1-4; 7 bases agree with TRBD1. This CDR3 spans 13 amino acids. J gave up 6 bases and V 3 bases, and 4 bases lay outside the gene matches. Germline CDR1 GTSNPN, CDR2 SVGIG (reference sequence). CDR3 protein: CAWRPGTDEKLFF. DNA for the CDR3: TGTGCCTGGAGGCCCGGGACAGATGAAAAACTGTTTTTT.

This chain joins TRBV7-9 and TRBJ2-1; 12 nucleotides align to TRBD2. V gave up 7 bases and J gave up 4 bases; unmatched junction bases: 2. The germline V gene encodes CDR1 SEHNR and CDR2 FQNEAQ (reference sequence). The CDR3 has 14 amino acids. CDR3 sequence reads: CASMGLAGYNEQFF. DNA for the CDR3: TGTGCCAGCATGGGACTAGCGGGTTACAATGAGCAGTTCTTC.

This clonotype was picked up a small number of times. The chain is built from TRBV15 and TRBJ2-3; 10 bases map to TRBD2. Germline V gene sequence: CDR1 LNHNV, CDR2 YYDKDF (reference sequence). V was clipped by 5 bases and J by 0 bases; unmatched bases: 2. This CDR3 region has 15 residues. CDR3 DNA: TGTGCCACCAGCTCGACTAGCGGGAGCACAGATACGCAGTATTTT. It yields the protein CATSSTSGSTDTQYF.

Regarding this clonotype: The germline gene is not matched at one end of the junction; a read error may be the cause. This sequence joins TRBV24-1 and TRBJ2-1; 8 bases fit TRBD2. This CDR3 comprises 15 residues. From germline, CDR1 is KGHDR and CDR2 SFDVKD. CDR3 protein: CSTRGRGGSGNEQFF. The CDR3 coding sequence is TGTTCCACCAGGGGACGCGGGGGGTCGGGCAATGAGCAGTTCTTC.

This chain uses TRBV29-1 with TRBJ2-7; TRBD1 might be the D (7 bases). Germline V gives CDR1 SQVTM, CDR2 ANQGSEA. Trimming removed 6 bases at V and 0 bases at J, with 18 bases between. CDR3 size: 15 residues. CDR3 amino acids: CSVAGMTGSSYEQYF. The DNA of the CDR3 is TGCAGCGTGGCGGGAATGACAGGGAGCTCCTACGAGCAGTACTTC.

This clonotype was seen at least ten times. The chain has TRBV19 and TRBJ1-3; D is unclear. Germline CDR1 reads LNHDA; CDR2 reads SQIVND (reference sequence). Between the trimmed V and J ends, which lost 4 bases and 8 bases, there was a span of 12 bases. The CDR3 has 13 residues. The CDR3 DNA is TGTGCCAGTAGTACGACCTTAGCGGACACCATATATTTT. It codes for CASSTTLADTIYF.

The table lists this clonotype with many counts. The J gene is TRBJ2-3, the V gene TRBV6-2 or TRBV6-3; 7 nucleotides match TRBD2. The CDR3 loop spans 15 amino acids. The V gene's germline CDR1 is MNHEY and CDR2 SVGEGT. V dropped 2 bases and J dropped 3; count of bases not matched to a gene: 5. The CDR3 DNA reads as TGTGCCAGCAGTTACGAGGCGGGGGAAACAGATACGCAGTATTTT. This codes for CASSYEAGETDTQYF.

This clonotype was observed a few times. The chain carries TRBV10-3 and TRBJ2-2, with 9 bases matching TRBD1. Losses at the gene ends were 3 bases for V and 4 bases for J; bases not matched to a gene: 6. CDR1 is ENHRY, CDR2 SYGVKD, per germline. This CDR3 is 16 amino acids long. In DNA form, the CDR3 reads TGTGCCATCAGTGAACCGACAGGGGGTAGCACCGGGGAGCTGTTTTTT. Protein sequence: CAISEPTGGSTGELFF.

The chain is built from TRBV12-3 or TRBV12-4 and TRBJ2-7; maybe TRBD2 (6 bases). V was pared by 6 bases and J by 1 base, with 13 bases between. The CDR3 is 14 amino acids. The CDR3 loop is CASSSSVFSYEQYF. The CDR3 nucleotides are TGTGCCAGCAGCTCTAGCGTCTTTTCCTACGAGCAGTACTTC.

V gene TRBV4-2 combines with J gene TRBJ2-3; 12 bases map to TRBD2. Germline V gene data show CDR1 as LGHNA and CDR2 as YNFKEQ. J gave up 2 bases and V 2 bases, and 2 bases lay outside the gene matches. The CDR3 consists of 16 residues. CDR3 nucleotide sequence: TGTGCCAGCAGCCAAAGGACTAGCGGGAACACAGATACGCAGTATTTT. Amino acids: CASSQRTSGNTDTQYF.

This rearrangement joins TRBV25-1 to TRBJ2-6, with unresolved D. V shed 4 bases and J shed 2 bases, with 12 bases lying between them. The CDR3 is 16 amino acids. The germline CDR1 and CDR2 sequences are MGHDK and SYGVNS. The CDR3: CASSVGGATGANVLTF. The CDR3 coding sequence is TGTGCCAGCAGTGTAGGTGGAGCTACTGGGGCCAACGTCCTGACTTTC.

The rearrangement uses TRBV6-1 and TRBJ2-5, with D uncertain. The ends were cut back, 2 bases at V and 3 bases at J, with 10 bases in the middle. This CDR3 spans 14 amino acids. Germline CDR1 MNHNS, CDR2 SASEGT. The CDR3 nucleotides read TGTGCCAGCAGTGAAAACGTGAGAAAAGAGACCCAGTACTTC. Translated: CASSENVRKETQYF.

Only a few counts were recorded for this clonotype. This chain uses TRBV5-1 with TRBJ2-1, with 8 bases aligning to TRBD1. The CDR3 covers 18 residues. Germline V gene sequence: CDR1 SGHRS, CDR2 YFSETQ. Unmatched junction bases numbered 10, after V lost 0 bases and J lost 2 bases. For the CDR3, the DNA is TGCGCCAGCAGCTTGGCCCTGATAGACAGGGGCGCCTACAATGAGCAGTTCTTC. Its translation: CASSLALIDRGAYNEQFF.

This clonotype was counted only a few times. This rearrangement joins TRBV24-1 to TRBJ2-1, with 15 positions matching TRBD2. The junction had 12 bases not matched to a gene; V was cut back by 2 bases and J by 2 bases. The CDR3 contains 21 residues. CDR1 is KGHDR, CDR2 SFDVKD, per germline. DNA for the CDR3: TGTGCCACCAGTGATTCCCCGGGACTAGCGGGGGGTAACCTTCCCTACAATGAGCAGTTCTTC. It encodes CATSDSPGLAGGNLPYNEQFF.

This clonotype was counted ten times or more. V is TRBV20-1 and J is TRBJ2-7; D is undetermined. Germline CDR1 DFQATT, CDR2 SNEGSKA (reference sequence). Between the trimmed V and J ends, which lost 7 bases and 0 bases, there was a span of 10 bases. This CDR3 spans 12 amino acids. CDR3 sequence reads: CSVSPSSYEQYF. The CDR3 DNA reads TGCAGTGTCAGCCCGAGCTCCTACGAGCAGTACTTC.

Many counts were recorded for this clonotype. The CDR3 DNA follows: TGTGCCAGCAGCCAAGATTTACGGGGCGAGCAGTACTTC. This sequence encodes CASSQDLRGEQYF. The chain couples TRBV14 to TRBJ2-7; a possible D gene is TRBD2 (5 bases). Trimming removed 0 bases at V and 6 bases at J, with 9 bases between. The V gene's germline CDR1 is SGHDN and CDR2 FVKESK. The CDR3 consists of 13 residues.

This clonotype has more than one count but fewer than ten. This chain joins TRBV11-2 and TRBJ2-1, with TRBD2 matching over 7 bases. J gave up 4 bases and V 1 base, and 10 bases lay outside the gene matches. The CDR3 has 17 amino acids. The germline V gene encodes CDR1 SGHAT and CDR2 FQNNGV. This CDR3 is CASSLGGGTTDYNEQFF. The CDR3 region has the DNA TGTGCCAGCAGCTTAGGGGGGGGGACTACCGATTACAATGAGCAGTTCTTC. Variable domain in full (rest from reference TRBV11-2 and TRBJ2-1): EAGVAQSPRYKIIEKRQSVAFWCNPISGHATLYWYQQILGQGPKLLIQFQNNGVVDDSQLPKDRFSAERLKGVDSTLKIQPAKLEDSAVYLCASSLGGGTTDYNEQFFGPGTRLTVL.

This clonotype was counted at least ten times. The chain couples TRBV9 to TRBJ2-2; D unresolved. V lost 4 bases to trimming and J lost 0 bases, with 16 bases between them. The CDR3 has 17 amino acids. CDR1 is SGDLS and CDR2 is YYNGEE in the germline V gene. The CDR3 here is CASSHHNLTANTGELFF. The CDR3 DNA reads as TGTGCCAGCAGCCACCATAACTTGACTGCGAACACCGGGGAGCTGTTTTTT.

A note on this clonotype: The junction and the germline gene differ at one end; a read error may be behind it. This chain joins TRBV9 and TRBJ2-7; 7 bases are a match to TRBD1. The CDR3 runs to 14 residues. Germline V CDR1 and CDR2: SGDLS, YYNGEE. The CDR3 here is CASSEGTASYEQYF. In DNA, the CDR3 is TGTGCCAGCAGCGAGGGGACAGCCTCCTACGAACAGTACTTC.